Below are 29 T cell receptor beta chains sequenced from a single sample in a study of blood T cell repertoires in COVID-19. Libraries were prepared by immunoSEQ multiplex PCR; TCRdb keeps only in-frame clonotypes and omits some of them. The sample yields about 150,000 clones, about 85% seen once. The sequenced material came from PBMCs or T cells enriched from blood (not recorded which). The receptors here all came from a woman aged 50 to 60 who had recovered from COVID-19.

The rearrangement links TRBV28 to TRBJ1-1; TRBD1 is a possible D gene (6 bases). Trimming left V 6 bases short and J 4 bases short, with 15 bases between. The CDR3 extends over 14 amino acids. The germline V gene encodes CDR1 MDHEN and CDR2 SYDVKM. The CDR3 region is CASSTPGQITEAFF. CDR3 coding DNA: TGTGCCAGCAGCACCCCGGGACAAATCACTGAAGCTTTCTTT.

The rearrangement joins TRBV2 to TRBJ2-1, with 7 bases aligning to TRBD2. V shed 4 bases, J shed 8 bases, and the junction held 11 bases outside the gene matches. The length of the CDR3 is 15 residues. Germline V lookup: CDR1 SNHLY, CDR2 FYNNEI. The CDR3 region is CASSVSRGSGHEQFF. CDR3 DNA: TGTGCCAGCAGTGTATCTCGCGGGAGTGGCCATGAGCAGTTCTTC.

The sample holds one count of this clone. V usage is TRBV5-1 and J usage is TRBJ2-7; 8 bases agree with TRBD1. After removal of 6 bases from V and 0 bases from J, the junction contained 5 bases not matched to a gene. CDR3 length: 14 amino acids. Germline CDR1 is SGHRS and CDR2 is YFSETQ. This CDR3 reads CASMITGGSYEQYF. The CDR3 DNA is TGCGCCAGCATGATAACAGGGGGCTCCTACGAGCAGTACTTC.

In this sample, this clone turned up once. The chain has TRBV9 and TRBJ2-7, with 7 bases fitting TRBD2. The germline gives CDR1 SGDLS, CDR2 YYNGEE. J gave up 2 bases and V 0 bases, and 5 bases lay outside the gene matches. This CDR3 spans 15 amino acids. The CDR3 region has the DNA TGTGCCAGCAGCGTAGGCCTAGCGGCAACCTACGAGCAGTACTTC. This codes for CASSVGLAATYEQYF. Together with reference TRBV9 and TRBJ2-7, the CDR3 gives the full variable domain: DSGVTQTPKHLITATGQRVTLRCSPRSGDLSVYWYQQSLDQGLQFLIQYYNGEERAKGNILERFSAQQFPDLHSELNLSSLELGDSALYFCASSVGLAATYEQYFGPGTRLTVT.

With respect to this clone: This sample also contains other DNA sequences that code for the same CDR3. The chain employs TRBV18 and TRBJ2-5; D possibly corresponds to TRBD2 (6 bases). V dropped 6 bases and J dropped 4 bases, with 6 bases sitting between them. CDR3 length equals 11 residues. The germline CDR1 and CDR2 sequences are KGHSH and LQKENI. The CDR3 reads CASSGGETQYF. CDR3 nucleotide sequence: TGTGCCAGCTCCGGGGGAGAGACCCAGTACTTC.

In its sample, this clone was seen a few times. This chain connects TRBV5-4 to TRBJ1-1, with TRBD1 matching over 9 bases. Germline V CDR1 and CDR2: SGHNT, YYREEE (reference sequence). The CDR3 spans 16 residues. Unmatched junction bases numbered 9, after V lost 1 base and J lost 5 bases. The CDR3 reads CASSLWRTGGETEAFF. The CDR3 coding sequence is TGTGCCAGCAGCTTGTGGAGAACAGGGGGCGAAACTGAAGCTTTCTTT.

The V gene is TRBV7-9, the J gene TRBJ2-3; 9 bases match TRBD2. With V trimmed by 8 bases and J by 0 bases, 6 bases remained unmatched. CDR3 length: 15 residues. Germline-derived CDR1 and CDR2 are SEHNR and FQNEAQ (reference sequence). Here the CDR3 DNA reads TGTGCCAGCGGGGCGGGAGGGATTAGCACAGATACGCAGTATTTT. It translates to CASGAGGISTDTQYF.

The rearrangement links TRBV7-2 to TRBJ1-2; D perhaps matches TRBD1 (5 bases). The CDR3 runs to 12 residues. The germline V gene has CDR1 SGHTA and CDR2 FQGNSA. V was cut by 5 bases and J by 7 bases, with 11 bases left in between. The CDR3 region has the DNA TGTGCCAGCAGCAGACAGAGTGGTGGCTACACCTTC. This encodes CASSRQSGGYTF.

V and J are TRBV28 and TRBJ1-4; no definite D call. V shed 5 bases and J shed 4 bases, with 5 bases lying between them. This CDR3 has 12 residues. CDR1 is MDHEN and CDR2 is SYDVKM in the germline V gene. The CDR3 region has the DNA TGTGCCAGCAGTAATCTTAATGAAAAACTGTTTTTT. Translated, it gives CASSNLNEKLFF.

This chain connects TRBV5-1 to TRBJ2-6; D is possibly TRBD2 (6 bases). Per germline, CDR1 SGHRS and CDR2 YFSETQ. Trimming stripped 5 bases from V and 0 bases from J, with 15 bases between. The CDR3 sequence is 17 residues long. CDR3 sequence reads: CASRPDTGDSGANVLTF. In DNA form, the CDR3 reads TGCGCCAGCAGACCAGACACGGGGGACTCTGGGGCCAACGTCCTGACTTTC.

J is TRBJ1-1 and V is TRBV13; D is uncertain. Germline loops: CDR1 PRHDT, CDR2 FYEKMQ (reference sequence). V lost 0 bases, J lost 8 bases, and 7 bases lay in between. The length of the CDR3 is 12 residues. CDR3 in amino acids: CASSLGPQEAFF. CDR3 bases: TGTGCCAGCAGCTTAGGCCCCCAAGAAGCTTTCTTT.

The genes are TRBV2 and TRBJ1-1; possible D gene TRBD1, 6 bases. Germline loops: CDR1 SNHLY, CDR2 FYNNEI. The CDR3 extends over 15 amino acids. Trimming took off 0 bases at V and 5 bases at J, with 13 bases between the two ends. Written as DNA, the CDR3 is TGTGCCAGCAGTGAAGCGCCAGGGGATGTGACTGAAGCTTTCTTT. It codes for CASSEAPGDVTEAFF. The variable domain in full, with the rest retrieved from reference TRBV2 and TRBJ1-1, is EPEVTQTPSHQVTQMGQEVILRCVPISNHLYFYWYRQILGQKVEFLVSFYNNEISEKSEIFDDQFSVERPDGSNFTLKIRSTKLEDSAMYFCASSEAPGDVTEAFFGQGTRLTVV.

This clone was recorded once. The chain uses TRBV4-1 and TRBJ2-5; D not certain. The CDR3 extends over 14 amino acids. V lost 0 bases and J lost 5, with 10 bases in between. The germline CDR1 and CDR2 sequences are MGHRA and YSYEKL. The CDR3 sequence is CASSQEARRETQYF. CDR3 in DNA: TGCGCCAGCAGCCAAGAGGCGAGGCGGGAGACCCAGTACTTC.

This chain uses TRBV7-9 with TRBJ2-5; D might be TRBD1 (6 bases). Trimming took off 5 bases at V and 5 bases at J, with 15 bases between the two ends. The CDR3 spans 14 residues. The germline V gene has CDR1 SEHNR and CDR2 FQNEAQ (reference sequence). As DNA, the CDR3 is TGTGCCAGCAGCCTGGACAGTTTGACTGAGACCCAGTACTTC. Its protein product is CASSLDSLTETQYF.

V usage is TRBV5-8 and J usage is TRBJ2-6; TRBD1 aligns across 7 bases. The CDR3 sequence is 17 residues long. The trim removed 1 base at V and 0 bases at J, leaving 4 bases unmatched. The germline gives CDR1 SGHTS, CDR2 YDEGEE. CDR3 sequence reads: CASSLRGQSSGANVLTF. DNA of the CDR3: TGTGCCAGCAGCTTGCGGGGACAGAGCTCTGGGGCCAACGTCCTGACTTTC. Together with reference TRBV5-8 and TRBJ2-6, the CDR3 gives the full variable domain: EAGVTQSPTHLIKTRGQQATLRCSPISGHTSVYWYQQALGLGLQFLLWYDEGEERNRGNFPPRFSGRQFPNYSSELNVNALELEDSALYLCASSLRGQSSGANVLTFGAGSRLTVL.

This clone was observed a single time. CDR3 in DNA: TGTGCCAGCAGCGGGAGTACAGATACGCAGTATTTT. Protein sequence: CASSGSTDTQYF. The gene calls are TRBV24-1 and TRBJ2-3; 8 nucleotides match TRBD2. J gave up 3 bases and V 11 bases, and 3 bases lay outside the gene matches. The CDR3 has 12 amino acids. CDR1 and CDR2 (germline): KGHDR, SFDVKD.

The chain employs TRBV21-1 and TRBJ2-7; the table's D call TRBD1 went unverified against the DNA. TRBV21-1 is a pseudogene segment. This CDR3 is 18 amino acids long. The CDR3 DNA follows: TGTGCCAGCAGCAAAAGGGGGAAGGGAGATCAAGGGTTAGGAGAGGAGAACTTC. Translation: CASSKRGKGDQGLGEENF.

The chain combines TRBV6-1 with TRBJ1-6, with TRBD1 as a possible D gene (5 bases). CDR1 and CDR2 (germline): MNHNS, SASEGT. CDR3 length equals 14 residues. Trimming took off 2 bases at V and 7 bases at J, with 9 bases between the two ends. CDR3 DNA: TGTGCCAGCAGTGAACAGGGTCTCAATTCACCCCTCCACTTT. It translates to CASSEQGLNSPLHF.

The sample holds a few counts of this clone. CDR3 amino acids: CASSVAQGTEAFF. In DNA form, the CDR3 reads TGTGCCAGCAGCGTGGCACAGGGAACTGAAGCTTTCTTT. The chain carries TRBV9 and TRBJ1-1; tentative D call: TRBD1 (6 bases). Trimming shortened V by 2 bases and J by 5 bases, and 10 bases separated the two germline ends. CDR1 is SGDLS and CDR2 is YYNGEE in the germline V gene. This CDR3 is 13 amino acids long.

The chain recombines TRBV4-2 with TRBJ2-7; 9 bases are a match to TRBD1. The germline CDR1 and CDR2 sequences are LGHNA and YNFKEQ. The CDR3 contains 15 residues. J lost 2 bases, V lost 3 bases, and 5 bases had no gene match. CDR3 loop: CASSQGDRATYEQYF. DNA of the CDR3: TGTGCCAGCAGCCAGGGGGACAGGGCGACCTACGAGCAGTACTTC.

The V call is TRBV27, the J call TRBJ1-5; TRBD1 agrees at 7 bases. Trimming at V came to 6 bases and at J to 6 bases, leaving 8 bases not matched to a gene. The CDR3 sequence is 14 residues long. The germline V gene has CDR1 MNHEY and CDR2 SMNVEV (reference sequence). In nucleotides, the CDR3 is TGTGCCAGCAGCACGACAGGGTGGGGTCAGCCCCAGCATTTT. Amino acids: CASSTTGWGQPQHF.

This rearrangement joins TRBV18 to TRBJ2-5, with 9 bases identical to TRBD2. Germline-derived CDR1 and CDR2 are KGHSH and LQKENI. This CDR3 is 15 amino acids long. With V trimmed by 2 bases and J by 5 bases, 6 bases remained unmatched. The CDR3 DNA reads TGTGCCAGCTCACCAGTTAGCGGGGGTGGTGAGACCCAGTACTTC. Protein product: CASSPVSGGGETQYF.

V and J are TRBV19 and TRBJ2-1; D is unresolved. The V end was cut by 7 bases, the J end by 0 bases, with 19 bases between. Germline CDR1 and CDR2: LNHDA and SQIVND (reference sequence). The CDR3 is made up of 17 amino acids. CDR3 sequence: CASTIGRVWSSYNEQFF. CDR3 bases: TGTGCCAGTACGATTGGCCGGGTGTGGAGCTCCTACAATGAGCAGTTCTTC.

This rearrangement joins TRBV25-1 to TRBJ1-6; TRBD1 matches at 7 bases. The CDR3 covers 15 residues. V trimming: 4 bases; J trimming: 10 bases; junction bases outside the gene matches: 10. CDR1 is MGHDK and CDR2 is SYGVNS in the germline V gene. The CDR3 DNA reads TGTGCCAGCAGTGGGAGGACAGGCGCTAGATCACCCCTCCACTTT. Amino acid sequence: CASSGRTGARSPLHF.

This clone was recorded only once. V is TRBV19 and J is TRBJ1-4, with TRBD1 identical over 7 bases. There are 13 residues in the CDR3. CDR1 and CDR2 (germline): LNHDA, SQIVND (reference sequence). The V and J ends lost 9 bases and 3 bases, in that order; junction bases with no gene match: 4. The CDR3 here is CASRTGANEKLFF. CDR3 nucleotides: TGTGCCAGCAGGACAGGAGCTAATGAAAAACTGTTTTTT.

The chain joins TRBV24-1 to TRBJ2-1, with 9 bases aligning to TRBD2. The germline V gene has CDR1 KGHDR and CDR2 SFDVKD. V lost 3 bases and J lost 2; bases outside the gene matches: 4. The length of the CDR3 is 16 residues. The DNA of the CDR3 is TGTGCCACCAGTGATAATAGCGGGAGACCCTACAATGAGCAGTTCTTC. Translation gives CATSDNSGRPYNEQFF.

The chain is built from TRBV7-2 and TRBJ1-1; weak D call: TRBD1 (6 bases). The CDR3 spans 13 residues. Between the trimmed V and J ends, which lost 3 bases and 1 base, there was a span of 6 bases. The V gene's germline CDR1 is SGHTA and CDR2 FQGNSA. CDR3 nucleotide sequence: TGTGCCAGCAGCTTCAGGGGGAACACTGAAGCTTTCTTT. Amino acids: CASSFRGNTEAFF.

The genes are TRBV5-4 and TRBJ2-5; the match to TRBD2 covers 9 bases. Looked up from germline, CDR1 is SGHNT and CDR2 is YYREEE (reference sequence). V was pared by 2 bases and J by 3 bases, with 2 bases of the junction left unmatched. The CDR3 spans 14 residues. The chain's CDR3 is CASSLKRGEETQYF. The CDR3 nucleotides are TGTGCCAGCAGCTTAAAGCGGGGGGAAGAGACCCAGTACTTC.

This clone came up a few times. J is TRBJ1-5 and V is TRBV19; D remains ambiguous. From germline, CDR1 is LNHDA and CDR2 SQIVND (reference sequence). The germline V and J ends were trimmed by 3 bases and 7 bases, with 19 bases remaining between them. CDR3 size: 16 residues. The CDR3 bases are TGTGCCAGTAGTATTGGTGGTTGGGCTACTCTCCAGCCCCAGCATTTT. Its translation: CASSIGGWATLQPQHF.